This T cell receptor (beta chain) was captured in a study of T cell responses to AZD1222 COVID-19 vaccine listed by TCRdb under 2021. For context, the study as a whole: Because spike-specific TCR depth and breadth did not differ between the two schedules, AZD1222 recipients who got a second dose at roughly 4 weeks were pooled with those who got a second dose at roughly 12 weeks. A total of 233 trial participants underwent TCR sequencing, of whom around 210 had received two doses of AZD1222 and approximately 26 had received two doses of the MenACWY control vaccine. Enrollment into the trials was organized by age into subgroups of 18-55, 56-69 and 70-plus years, and those subgroups contained roughly 150, 30 and 60 TCR-sequenced participants, respectively. The paper as a whole reports these results and caveats: Because no day 14 peak-response samples were available, the repertoires could be characterized only after the peak T cell response. Reportedly, close to half of the unique spike-specific TCRs recognized epitopes lying outside the regions that are mutated in the B.1.351 and B.1.1.7 variants. Conclusions about previously exposed vaccinees are limited, since just a handful of AZD1222 recipients were seropositive for SARS-CoV-2 at baseline. Participants were mostly white British and included more females than males, and it was suggested by the authors that clonal diversity may have been underestimated. After two AZD1222 doses, spike-specific TCR breadth and depth were significantly higher than at day 0 and than in MenACWY recipients. Vaccine-associated CD4 TCRs spanned the whole spike protein, with dominant responses in regions 160-218 and 743-854. In the small 56-69-year group, the increase in depth fell short of significance, most likely because of low power.

The sample's time point, from its label and the paper: baseline before first vaccination. The vaccinee samples were drawn from two UK trials, COV001 and COV002, one of which was a single-blind randomized controlled phase 2/3 trial testing AZD1222 (ChAdOx1 nCoV-19) in healthy adults. For TCRbeta chain sequencing, PBMC samples were collected from trial participants at day 0 and at day 28 after the second dose. The CDR3 runs 15 residues from the cysteine to the phenylalanine. The only DNA kept is the CDR3, 45 bases in frame from the first base. V loses 0 bases at its end and J loses 7 bases; junction bases beyond the gene matches: 5. The germline V gene specifies KGHSH as CDR1 and LQKENI as CDR2. Remarks on this clone: Its antigen remains undetermined. No base quality values were provided; no much bigger clone lies one nucleotide off.

The CDR3 regions of human TCRbeta chains were analyzed by immunosequencing. Turning to the authors' computational methods: Repertoire TCRs were matched against a reference library of SARS-CoV-2-specific TCRs generated with the MIRA antigen-specificity platform. Breadth was defined as the fraction of unique TCRs that were SARS-CoV-2-associated. Depth was defined as the fraction of total T cells that were SARS-CoV-2-associated. Using the MIRA data, each spike-specific TCR was mapped to the spike region that the TCR reacts to and placed in a CD4 or CD8 class. Log10-transformed breadth and depth values were compared by one-way ANOVA with Sidak's multiple comparisons tests. TCRdb retrieved this table from immuneACCESS and kept in-frame rearrangements only. Not all clones are present; in checked studies, unresolved V genes account for under half, and no reason is known for the remainder. The V and J calls and clone size come from that table; D and trimming were worked out from the DNA. Within this sample are some 130,000 clones, with over 85% of them counted one time only. The top ten constitute 5.5% of the sample.

Specimen: peripheral blood, collected on day 0 of AZD1222 vaccination. This TCR derives from an adult in good health. The sequence links TRBV18 to TRBJ2-3, and TRBD2 aligns with 9 junction nucleotides. Here is the DNA: TGTGCCAGCTCACCACCTAGCGGGAGTCACCATACGCAGTATTTT. This encodes CASSPPSGSHHTQYF.